The 28 T cell receptor beta chains listed next were all sequenced from one sample in a study of T cell repertoires in cytomegalovirus infection. These TCRs' antigens remain unknown. TCRdb re-called the reads with MiXCR, one entry per CDR3 protein. The data contain about 830,000 distinct CDR3 sequences, 30% to 35% of them singletons. The source was cultured CD8+ T cells from PBMCs, collected from culture after CMV antigen stimulation. The receptor source for this set is a human donor in good health (CMV status not recorded). Some clones in this sample may be carry-over from other donors' samples.

This clonotype has only one observation. The J gene is TRBJ2-2, the V gene TRBV11-2; tentatively, D is TRBD2 (5 bases). The ends were cut back, 8 bases at V and 4 bases at J, with 14 bases in the middle. Germline CDR1 SGHAT, CDR2 FQNNGV. The CDR3 spans 14 residues. The CDR3 coding sequence is TGTGCCAGCGACCAAAGAGGGTCCACCGGGGAGCTGTTTTTT. Translation gives CASDQRGSTGELFF.

This clonotype has just a few counts. The rearrangement uses TRBV6-6 and TRBJ2-5; no clear D. V lost 2 bases and J lost 0, with 7 bases in between. CDR1 is MNHNY, CDR2 SVGAGI, per germline (reference sequence). There are 14 residues in the CDR3. CDR3 in DNA: TGTGCCAGCAGTTACATCGCAGACCAAGAGACCCAGTACTTC. Translation gives CASSYIADQETQYF.

Note on this clonotype: A read error is possible here, since a much larger clone lies one base away. The gene calls are TRBV12-3 or TRBV12-4 and TRBJ1-3; D unclear. This CDR3 is 15 amino acids long. V lost 8 bases and J lost 0, with 14 bases in between. The CDR3 coding sequence is TGTGCCAGCGGTAGCGGACCTAACTCTGGAAACACCATATATTTT. Translated: CASGSGPNSGNTIYF.

This clonotype has ten or more counts. The gene calls are TRBV7-2 and TRBJ2-5, with 7 positions matching TRBD1. Germline-derived CDR1 and CDR2 are SGHTA and FQGNSA. The CDR3 extends over 14 amino acids. Trimming took 0 bases from V and 5 from J; bases not matched to a gene: 3. The CDR3 loop is CASSLAGGGETQYF. The CDR3 nucleotides read TGTGCCAGCAGCTTAGCAGGGGGCGGGGAGACCCAGTACTTC.

This clonotype appeared a few times. The chain recombines TRBV11-2 with TRBJ2-3, with D perhaps given as TRBD1 or TRBD2 (5 bases each). CDR3 size: 15 residues. Germline V lookup: CDR1 SGHAT, CDR2 FQNNGV. V dropped 5 bases and J dropped 2 bases, with 14 bases sitting between them. The CDR3 loop reads CASSPRDPYTDTQYF. In DNA form, the CDR3 reads TGTGCCAGCAGCCCCCGGGACCCGTACACAGATACGCAGTATTTT.

With regard to this clonotype: One base away lies a much larger clone, so this may be a sequencing read error. This rearrangement joins TRBV7-8 to TRBJ2-1, with TRBD2 matching over 13 bases. There are 15 residues in the CDR3. Looked up from germline, CDR1 is SGHVS and CDR2 is FQNEAQ. The CDR3 DNA reads TGTGCCTGCAGCTTAGGGACTAGCGGGGTTCCTGAGCAGTTCTTC. It translates to CACSLGTSGVPEQFF.

V usage is TRBV27 and J usage is TRBJ2-7; D is perhaps TRBD1 (5 bases). Trimming took off 5 bases at V and 0 bases at J, with 11 bases between the two ends. This CDR3 has 14 amino acids. CDR1 is MNHEY, CDR2 SMNVEV, per germline (reference sequence). CDR3: CASSQTVPSYEQYF. The CDR3 nucleotides read TGTGCCAGCAGTCAGACAGTTCCCTCCTACGAGCAGTACTTC.

The sample holds a few counts of this clonotype. This chain uses TRBV15 with TRBJ2-2; either TRBD1 or TRBD2 may supply D (6 bases each). Trimming removed 1 base at V and 6 bases at J, with 15 bases between. Germline CDR1 reads LNHNV; CDR2 reads YYDKDF (reference sequence). This CDR3 is built from 16 residues. The CDR3 region is CATSRVGAGIPGELFF. The CDR3 nucleotides are TGTGCCACCAGCAGAGTGGGGGCGGGAATCCCCGGGGAGCTGTTTTTT.

Regarding this clonotype: At one boundary the junction diverges from the germline segment, which might be a read error. The gene calls are TRBV7-3 and TRBJ2-3; D unresolved. CDR3 length equals 12 residues. Germline V lookup: CDR1 SGHTA, CDR2 FQGTGA. Written as DNA, the CDR3 is TGTGTCAGCAGCCTCCTAGAGGATACGCAGTATTTT. It yields the protein CVSSLLEDTQYF.

The chain links TRBV20-1 to TRBJ2-5, with a tentative D call TRBD1 (6 bases). Trimming cost V 7 bases and J 1 base, with 19 bases left between them. Per the germline V gene, CDR1 is DFQATT and CDR2 is SNEGSKA (reference sequence). CDR3 length: 15 residues. The CDR3 nucleotides read TGCAGTGGCCAACCAAACAGGGTGACCCAAGAGACCCAGTACTTC. Translating it yields CSGQPNRVTQETQYF.

The rearrangement uses TRBV7-8 and TRBJ1-1; no clear D. Germline assignment: CDR1 SGHVS and CDR2 FQNEAQ. The length of the CDR3 is 17 residues. V was pared by 0 bases and J by 1 base, with 15 bases between. CDR3 sequence (DNA): TGTGCCAGCAGCTTAGCGCAGAGGATATCAGGGAACACTGAAGCTTTCTTT. Residues: CASSLAQRISGNTEAFF. The full variable domain, with the rest looked up from reference TRBV7-8 and TRBJ1-1, is GAGVSQSPRYKVAKRGQDVALRCDPISGHVSLFWYQQALGQGPEFLTYFQNEAQLDKSGLPSDRFFAERPEGSVSTLKIQRTQQEDSAVYLCASSLAQRISGNTEAFFGQGTRLTVV.

The chain has TRBV18 and TRBJ2-7; tentatively, D is TRBD1 or TRBD2 (5 bases each). The CDR3 consists of 14 residues. V was clipped by 3 bases and J by 2 bases, with 11 bases between them. Germline CDR1 KGHSH, CDR2 LQKENI. The CDR3 bases are TGTGCCAGCTCACCGGGAGACAGTCCCTACGAGCAGTACTTC. Amino acids: CASSPGDSPYEQYF.

In nucleotides, the CDR3 is TGTGCCAGCGGCGGGGTCCTAGCGGAGACCCAGTACTTC. As protein: CASGGVLAETQYF. The J gene is TRBJ2-5, the V gene TRBV19; a possible D gene is TRBD2 (6 bases). The CDR3 has 13 amino acids. V lost 9 bases, J lost 5 bases, and 16 bases lay in between. In germline, CDR1 is LNHDA, CDR2 SQIVND (reference sequence).

This clonotype came up a few times. V usage is TRBV6-2 or TRBV6-3 and J usage is TRBJ2-6, with D unclear. Germline CDR1 reads MNHEY; CDR2 reads SVGEGT. The CDR3 sequence is 16 residues long. The germline V and J ends were trimmed by 7 bases and 1 base, with 14 bases remaining between them. The CDR3 DNA is TGTGCCAGCACCCTTCGATTCCTTTCTGGGGCCAACGTCCTGACTTTC. Translation: CASTLRFLSGANVLTF.

The chain links TRBV7-8 to TRBJ2-2, with unresolved D. The CDR3 is 14 residues long. The germline V and J ends were trimmed by 4 bases and 6 bases, with 12 bases remaining between them. In germline, CDR1 is SGHVS, CDR2 FQNEAQ. The DNA for the CDR3 is TGTGCCAGCAGCTACCCGGACGGCGCCGGGGAGCTGTTTTTT. Its translation: CASSYPDGAGELFF.

This clonotype was counted at least ten times. The gene calls are TRBV12-3 or TRBV12-4 and TRBJ2-2, with a weak D call TRBD1 (6 bases). Trimming left V 7 bases short and J 2 bases short, with 14 bases between. The CDR3 covers 15 residues. CDR3 amino acids: CASNVQGANTGELFF. CDR3 DNA: TGTGCCAGCAATGTACAGGGAGCCAACACCGGGGAGCTGTTTTTT.

This clonotype was seen more than once but under ten times. This rearrangement joins TRBV10-2 to TRBJ1-3; D unresolved. Per the germline V gene, CDR1 is WSHSY and CDR2 is SAAADI. V lost 4 bases to trimming and J lost 2 bases, with 15 bases between them. The CDR3 is made up of 16 amino acids. The CDR3 DNA reads TGCGCCAGCAGTGGAGGGTTACGAAGAACTGGAAACACCATATATTTT. This translates into CASSGGLRRTGNTIYF.

This clonotype has ten or more counts. The chain carries TRBV7-8 and TRBJ2-3; 8 bases map to TRBD1. The V and J ends lost 3 bases and 1 base, in that order; junction bases with no gene match: 3. Per the germline V gene, CDR1 is SGHVS and CDR2 is FQNEAQ. There are 15 residues in the CDR3. The CDR3 bases are TGTGCCAGCAGCTTCCCGGGACAGGGCACAGATACGCAGTATTTT. Its protein product is CASSFPGQGTDTQYF.

This chain uses TRBV7-4 with TRBJ2-7, with TRBD2 identical over 12 bases. The germline V gene has CDR1 SGHVT and CDR2 SQSDAQ. This CDR3 spans 15 amino acids. V gave up 6 bases and J gave up 2 bases; unmatched junction bases: 5. The CDR3 DNA sequence: TGTGCCAGCAGGGATGGACTAGCGGGGCCCTACGAGCAGTACTTC. As protein: CASRDGLAGPYEQYF.

This clonotype was counted many times. This sequence joins TRBV7-8 and TRBJ1-3; 11 positions agree with TRBD1. After removal of 6 bases from V and 0 bases from J, the junction contained 10 bases not matched to a gene. The CDR3 consists of 18 residues. CDR1 is SGHVS and CDR2 is FQNEAQ in the germline V gene. CDR3 nucleotide sequence: TGTGCCAGCAGTCGCCGGGACAGGGGGACGATCTCTGGAAACACCATATATTTT. It codes for CASSRRDRGTISGNTIYF.

This clonotype was seen at least ten times. This chain uses TRBV7-8 with TRBJ1-3; D is perhaps TRBD1 (5 bases). This CDR3 comprises 17 residues. Germline loops: CDR1 SGHVS, CDR2 FQNEAQ. V lost 1 base and J lost 4, with 17 bases in between. CDR3 residues: CASSLEVLGARGNTIYF. As DNA, the CDR3 is TGTGCCAGCAGCTTAGAGGTTTTAGGGGCAAGAGGAAACACCATATATTTT.

This clonotype was detected only a few times. The chain couples TRBV12-3 or TRBV12-4 to TRBJ1-1; D remains ambiguous. This CDR3 has 13 amino acids. V lost 7 bases and J 4 bases, leaving 13 bases between the germline ends. The CDR3 DNA follows: TGTGCCAGCACTCTTGGCGGGATCACTGAAGCTTTCTTT. Its protein product is CASTLGGITEAFF.

The V call is TRBV10-2, the J call TRBJ1-2, with 8 bases matching TRBD1. CDR1 WSHSY and CDR2 SAAADI come from the germline V gene. The CDR3 is made up of 15 amino acids. V dropped 5 bases and J dropped 1; count of bases not matched to a gene: 6. The CDR3 nucleotides are TGCGCCAGCAGTCAAGGGACAGGAGTTAACTATGGCTACACCTTC. This sequence encodes CASSQGTGVNYGYTF.

This clonotype came up once. V and J are TRBV19 and TRBJ1-5; D call uncertain. Between the trimmed V and J ends, which lost 3 bases and 4 bases, there was a span of 10 bases. CDR1 is LNHDA and CDR2 is SQIVND in the germline V gene (reference sequence). This CDR3 comprises 14 residues. In DNA form, the CDR3 reads TGTGCCAGTAGTATGATGAAGAGAAATCAGCCCCAGCATTTT. Amino acid sequence: CASSMMKRNQPQHF.

V and J are TRBV14 and TRBJ2-1, with 12 bases fitting TRBD2. Per germline, CDR1 SGHDN and CDR2 FVKESK. Trimming at V came to 4 bases and at J to 8 bases, leaving 9 bases not matched to a gene. CDR3 length: 16 amino acids. The CDR3 nucleotides are TGTGCCAGCAGCCCTCCTAGCGGGGGGGATTCGGATGAGCAGTTCTTC. This gives the protein CASSPPSGGDSDEQFF. Supplemented by reference TRBV14 and TRBJ2-1, the full variable domain reads EAGVTQFPSHSVIEKGQTVTLRCDPISGHDNLYWYRRVMGKEIKFLLHFVKESKQDESGMPNNRFLAERTGGTYSTLKVQPAELEDSGVYFCASSPPSGGDSDEQFFGPGTRLTVL.

The J gene is TRBJ2-3, the V gene TRBV12-3 or TRBV12-4; the D gene is possibly TRBD1 (5 bases). V lost 6 bases and J lost 0, with 10 bases in between. This CDR3 has 14 amino acids. This chain's CDR3 is CASSGHISTDTQYF. The CDR3 coding sequence is TGTGCCAGCAGCGGACATATTAGCACAGATACGCAGTATTTT.

The table lists this clonotype with many counts. The CDR3: CASSPSGGSGELFF. CDR3 nucleotide sequence: TGTGCCAGCAGCCCCTCCGGTGGCTCCGGGGAGCTGTTTTTT. The chain employs TRBV7-2 and TRBJ2-2; no reliable D call. The V end lost 5 bases, the J end lost 6 bases, and 13 bases lay between the germline ends. The germline V gene has CDR1 SGHTA and CDR2 FQGNSA. The length of the CDR3 is 14 residues. The full variable domain, in which reference TRBV7-2 and TRBJ2-2 provide the parts outside the CDR3, is GAGVSQSPSNKVTEKGKDVELRCDPISGHTALYWYRQSLGQGLEFLIYFQGNSAPDKSGLPSDRFSAERTGGSVSTLTIQRTQQEDSAVYLCASSPSGGSGELFFGEGSRLTVL.

This clonotype was seen a few times. The chain carries TRBV6-1 and TRBJ1-1; D remains unclear. CDR1 and CDR2 (germline): MNHNS, SASEGT. The V end lost 5 bases, the J end lost 8 bases, and 9 bases lay between the germline ends. This CDR3 region has 11 residues. The CDR3 region has the DNA TGTGCCAGCAGTAGGGTTATCGAAGCTTTCTTT. This sequence encodes CASSRVIEAFF.